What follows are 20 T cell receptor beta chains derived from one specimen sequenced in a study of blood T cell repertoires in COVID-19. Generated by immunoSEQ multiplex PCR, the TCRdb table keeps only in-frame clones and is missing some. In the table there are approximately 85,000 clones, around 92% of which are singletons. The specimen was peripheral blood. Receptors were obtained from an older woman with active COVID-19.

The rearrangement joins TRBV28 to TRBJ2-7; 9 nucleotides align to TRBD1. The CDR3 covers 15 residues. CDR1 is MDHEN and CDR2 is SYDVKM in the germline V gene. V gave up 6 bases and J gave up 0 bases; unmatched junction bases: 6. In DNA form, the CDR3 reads TGTGCCAGCAGCCACCGGGACAGGGCCTCCTACGAGCAGTACTTC. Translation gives CASSHRDRASYEQYF.

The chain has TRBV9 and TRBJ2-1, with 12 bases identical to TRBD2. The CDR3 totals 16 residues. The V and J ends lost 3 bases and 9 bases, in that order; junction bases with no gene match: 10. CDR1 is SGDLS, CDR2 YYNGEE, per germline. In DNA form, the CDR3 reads TGTGCCAGCAGCGCCTTACTAGCGGGAGGTTTAAGTGAGCAGTTCTTC. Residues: CASSALLAGGLSEQFF.

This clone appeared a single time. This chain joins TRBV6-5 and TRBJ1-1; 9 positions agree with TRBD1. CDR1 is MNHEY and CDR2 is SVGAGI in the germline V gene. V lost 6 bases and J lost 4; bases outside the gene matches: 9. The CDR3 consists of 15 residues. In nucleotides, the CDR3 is TGTGCCAGCAGGCCCGGGACAGGGTTATTCACTGAAGCTTTCTTT. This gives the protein CASRPGTGLFTEAFF.

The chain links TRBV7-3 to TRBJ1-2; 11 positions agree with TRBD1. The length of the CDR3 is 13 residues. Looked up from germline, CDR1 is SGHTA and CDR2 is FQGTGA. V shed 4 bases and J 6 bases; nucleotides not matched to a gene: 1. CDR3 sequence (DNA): TGTGCCAGCAGCTGGACAGGGGGCGATGGCTACACCTTC. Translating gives CASSWTGGDGYTF.

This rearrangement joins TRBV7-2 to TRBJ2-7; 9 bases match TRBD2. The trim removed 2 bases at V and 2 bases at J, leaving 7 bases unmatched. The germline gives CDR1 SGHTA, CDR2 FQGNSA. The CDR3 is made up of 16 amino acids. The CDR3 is CASSLTPTSGTYEQYF. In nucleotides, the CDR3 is TGTGCCAGCAGCTTAACCCCGACTAGCGGAACCTACGAGCAGTACTTC.

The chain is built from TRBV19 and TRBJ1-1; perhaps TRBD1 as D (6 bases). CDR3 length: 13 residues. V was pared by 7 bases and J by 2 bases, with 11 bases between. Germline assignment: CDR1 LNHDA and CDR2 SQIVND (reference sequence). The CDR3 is CASNGRGNTEAFF. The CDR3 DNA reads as TGTGCCAGTAACGGCAGGGGAAACACTGAAGCTTTCTTT. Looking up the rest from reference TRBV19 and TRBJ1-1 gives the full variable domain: DGGITQSPKYLFRKEGQNVTLSCEQNLNHDAMYWYRQDPGQGLRLIYYSQIVNDFQKGDIAEGYSVSREKKESFPLTVTSAQKNPTAFYLCASNGRGNTEAFFGQGTRLTVV.

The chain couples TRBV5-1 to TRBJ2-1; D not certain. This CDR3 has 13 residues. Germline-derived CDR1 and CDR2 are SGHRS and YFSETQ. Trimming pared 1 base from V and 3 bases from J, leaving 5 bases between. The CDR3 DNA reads TGCGCCAGCAGCTTGAACAGCTACAATGAGCAGTTCTTC. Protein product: CASSLNSYNEQFF.

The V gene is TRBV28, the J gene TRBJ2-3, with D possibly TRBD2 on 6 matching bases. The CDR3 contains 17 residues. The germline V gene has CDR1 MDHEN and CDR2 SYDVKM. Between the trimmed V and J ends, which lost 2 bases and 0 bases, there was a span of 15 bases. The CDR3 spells CASSLPSSGTSTDTQYF. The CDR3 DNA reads TGTGCCAGCAGTTTACCGAGTAGCGGTACTAGCACAGATACGCAGTATTTT. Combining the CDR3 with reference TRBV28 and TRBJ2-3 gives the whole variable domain DVKVTQSSRYLVKRTGEKVFLECVQDMDHENMFWYRQDPGLGLRLIYFSYDVKMKEKGDIPEGYSVSREKKERFSLILESASTNQTSMYLCASSLPSSGTSTDTQYFGPGTRLTVL.

The CDR3 loop reads CASSGPPSGGGRETQYF. CDR3 nucleotides: TGTGCCAGCAGCGGGCCCCCTAGCGGGGGGGGAAGAGAGACCCAGTACTTC. The V and J genes are TRBV5-6 and TRBJ2-5, with 12 nucleotides matching TRBD2. The CDR3 contains 17 residues. V was pared by 4 bases and J by 4 bases, with 11 bases of the junction left unmatched. Germline assignment: CDR1 SGHDT and CDR2 YYEEEE.

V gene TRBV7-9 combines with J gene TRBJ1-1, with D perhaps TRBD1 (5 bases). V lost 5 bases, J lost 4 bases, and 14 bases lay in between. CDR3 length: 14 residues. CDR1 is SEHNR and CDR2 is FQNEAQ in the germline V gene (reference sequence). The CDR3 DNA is TGTGCCAGCAGCCCTTCTGCTGGGGCCACTGAAGCTTTCTTT. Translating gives CASSPSAGATEAFF.

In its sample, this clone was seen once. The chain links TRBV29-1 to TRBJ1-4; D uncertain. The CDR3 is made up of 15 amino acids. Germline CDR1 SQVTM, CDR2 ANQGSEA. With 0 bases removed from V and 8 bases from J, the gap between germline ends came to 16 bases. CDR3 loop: CSVEDRIRGREKLFF. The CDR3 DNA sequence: TGCAGCGTTGAAGATCGAATCCGTGGGAGGGAAAAACTGTTTTTT.

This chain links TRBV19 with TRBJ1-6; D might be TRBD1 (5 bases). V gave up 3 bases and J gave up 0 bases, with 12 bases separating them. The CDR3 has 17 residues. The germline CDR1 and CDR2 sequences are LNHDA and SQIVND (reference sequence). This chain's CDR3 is CASSIPGRGSYNSPLHF. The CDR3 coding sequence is TGTGCCAGTAGTATCCCCGGGAGGGGCTCCTATAATTCACCCCTCCACTTT.

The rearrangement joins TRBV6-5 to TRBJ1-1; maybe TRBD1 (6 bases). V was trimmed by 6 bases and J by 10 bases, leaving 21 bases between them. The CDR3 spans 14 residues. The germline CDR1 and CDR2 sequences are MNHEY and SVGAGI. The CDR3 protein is CASRTTGLGLVAFF. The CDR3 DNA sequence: TGTGCCAGCAGAACAACAGGGCTCGGGCTTGTAGCTTTCTTT.

The CDR3 is CASSRESQGRTDTQYF. CDR3 bases: TGTGCCAGCAGCCGAGAGTCCCAGGGTCGCACAGATACGCAGTATTTT. The chain couples TRBV5-5 to TRBJ2-3, with D maybe TRBD1 (5 bases). CDR1 is SGHKS and CDR2 is YYEKEE in the germline V gene (reference sequence). V was pared by 4 bases and J by 1 base, with 16 bases between. The CDR3 is made up of 16 amino acids. The full variable domain, in which reference TRBV5-5 and TRBJ2-3 provide the parts outside the CDR3, is DAGVTQSPTHLIKTRGQQVTLRCSPISGHKSVSWYQQVLGQGPQFIFQYYEKEERGRGNFPDRFSARQFPNYSSELNVNALLLGDSALYLCASSRESQGRTDTQYFGPGTRLTVL.

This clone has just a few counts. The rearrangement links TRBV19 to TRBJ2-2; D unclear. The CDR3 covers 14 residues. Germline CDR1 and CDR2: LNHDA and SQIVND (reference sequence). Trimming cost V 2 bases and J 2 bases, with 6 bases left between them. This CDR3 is CASSISQNTGELFF. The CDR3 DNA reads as TGTGCCAGTAGTATAAGCCAAAACACCGGGGAGCTGTTTTTT.

The chain's CDR3 is CASRTGRSRTEAFF. In nucleotides, the CDR3 is TGTGCCAGCCGGACAGGGAGGTCGAGGACTGAAGCTTTCTTT. V and J are TRBV19 and TRBJ1-1, with TRBD1 matching over 8 bases. V trimming: 9 bases; J trimming: 5 bases; junction bases outside the gene matches: 11. Germline loops: CDR1 LNHDA, CDR2 SQIVND (reference sequence). This CDR3 has 14 residues.

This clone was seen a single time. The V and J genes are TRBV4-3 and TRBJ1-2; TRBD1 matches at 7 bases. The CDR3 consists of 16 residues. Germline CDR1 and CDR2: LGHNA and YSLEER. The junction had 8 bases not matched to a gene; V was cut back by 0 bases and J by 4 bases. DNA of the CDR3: TGCGCCAGCAGCCAAGATCCCGCCGGACAGGCCTATGGCTACACCTTC. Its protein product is CASSQDPAGQAYGYTF.

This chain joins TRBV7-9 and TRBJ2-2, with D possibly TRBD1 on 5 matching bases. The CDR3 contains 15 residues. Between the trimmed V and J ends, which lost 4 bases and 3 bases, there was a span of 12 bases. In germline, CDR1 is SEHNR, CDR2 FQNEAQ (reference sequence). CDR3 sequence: CASSSVQADTGELFF. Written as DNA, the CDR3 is TGTGCCAGCAGCTCGGTACAGGCGGACACCGGGGAGCTGTTTTTT.

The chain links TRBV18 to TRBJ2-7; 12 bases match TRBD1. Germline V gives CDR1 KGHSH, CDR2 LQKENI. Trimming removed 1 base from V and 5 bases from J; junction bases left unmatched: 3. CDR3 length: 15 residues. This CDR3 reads CASSPRGQGADEQYF. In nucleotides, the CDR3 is TGTGCCAGCTCACCACGGGGACAGGGGGCCGACGAGCAGTACTTC. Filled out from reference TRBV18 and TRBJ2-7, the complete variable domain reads NAGVMQNPRHLVRRRGQEARLRCSPMKGHSHVYWYRQLPEEGLKFMVYLQKENIIDESGMPKERFSAEFPKEGPSILRIQQVVRGDSAAYFCASSPRGQGADEQYFGPGTRLTVT.

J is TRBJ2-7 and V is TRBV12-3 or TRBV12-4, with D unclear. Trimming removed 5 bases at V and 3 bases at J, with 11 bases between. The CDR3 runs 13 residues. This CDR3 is CASSPEWSYEQYF. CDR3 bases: TGTGCCAGCAGTCCTGAGTGGAGCTACGAGCAGTACTTC.